The clone carrying this T cell receptor (beta chain) was picked up a small number of times. Its antigen remains unidentified. This sample stems from a study of T cell repertoires in cytomegalovirus infection. On the study more broadly: Through public TCR beta signatures, both CMV infection and matching HLA type were indicated. Study-wide points: People with CMV and the relevant HLA were identified by cumulative public TCR beta family frequency. Dominant in the ex vivo response were TCR beta clonotypes restricted by HLA-C and specific for CMV.

The V and J ends lost 8 bases and 5 bases respectively, with 17 bases between them. The CDR3 loop spans 14 amino acids. CDR1 and CDR2 (germline): MDHEN, SYDVKM. TCRdb processed the reads anew with MiXCR; each CDR3 protein has one entry. The sample has more than 650,000 distinct CDR3 sequences, approximately 40% seen once. This TCR was sampled from a human donor in good health (CMV status not recorded). Some clones in this sample may be carry-over from other donors' samples. Input material: PBMCs. This chain connects TRBV28 to TRBJ2-3; perhaps D is TRBD1 or TRBD2 (5 bases each). The CDR3, as DNA: TGTGCCAGCCTCGAGAGGGGTAGAGTAGATACGCAGTATTTT. It yields the protein CASLERGRVDTQYF.